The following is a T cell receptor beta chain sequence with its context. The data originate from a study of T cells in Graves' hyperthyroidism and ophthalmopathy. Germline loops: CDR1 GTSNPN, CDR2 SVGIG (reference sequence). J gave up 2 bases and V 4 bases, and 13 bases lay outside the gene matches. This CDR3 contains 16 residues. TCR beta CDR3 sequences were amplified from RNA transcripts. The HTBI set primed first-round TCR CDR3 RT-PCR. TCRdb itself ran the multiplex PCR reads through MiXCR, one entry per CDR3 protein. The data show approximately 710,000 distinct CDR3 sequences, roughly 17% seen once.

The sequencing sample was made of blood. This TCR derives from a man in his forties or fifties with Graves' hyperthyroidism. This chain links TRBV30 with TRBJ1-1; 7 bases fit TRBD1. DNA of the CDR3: TGTGCCTGGACCCCCCCCATACAGGGGCCCAACACTGAAGCTTTCTTT. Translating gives CAWTPPIQGPNTEAFF.